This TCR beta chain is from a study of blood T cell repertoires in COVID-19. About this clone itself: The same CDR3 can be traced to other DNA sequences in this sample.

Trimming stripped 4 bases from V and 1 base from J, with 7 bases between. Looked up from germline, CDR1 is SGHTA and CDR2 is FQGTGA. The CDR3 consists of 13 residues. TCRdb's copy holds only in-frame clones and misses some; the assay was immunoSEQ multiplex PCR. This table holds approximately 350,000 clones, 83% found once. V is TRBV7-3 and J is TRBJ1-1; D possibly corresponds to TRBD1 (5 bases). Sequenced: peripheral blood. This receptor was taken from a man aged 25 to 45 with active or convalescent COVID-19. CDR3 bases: TGTGCCAGCAGCTCTCAGGGGAACACTGAAGCTTTCTTT. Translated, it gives CASSSQGNTEAFF.